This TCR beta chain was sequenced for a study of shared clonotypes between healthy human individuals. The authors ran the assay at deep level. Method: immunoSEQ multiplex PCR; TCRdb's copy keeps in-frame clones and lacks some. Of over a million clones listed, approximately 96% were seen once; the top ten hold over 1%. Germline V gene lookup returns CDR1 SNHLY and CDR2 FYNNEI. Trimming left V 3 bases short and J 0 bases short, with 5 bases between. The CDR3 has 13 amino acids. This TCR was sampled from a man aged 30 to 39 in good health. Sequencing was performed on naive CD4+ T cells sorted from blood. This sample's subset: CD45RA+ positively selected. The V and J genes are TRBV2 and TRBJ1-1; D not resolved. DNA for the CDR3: TGTGCCAGCAGTGACCTGTTGAACACTGAAGCTTTCTTT. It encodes CASSDLLNTEAFF. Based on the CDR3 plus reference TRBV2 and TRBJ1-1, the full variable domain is EPEVTQTPSHQVTQMGQEVILRCVPISNHLYFYWYRQILGQKVEFLVSFYNNEISEKSEIFDDQFSVERPDGSNFTLKIRSTKLEDSAMYFCASSDLLNTEAFFGQGTRLTVV.